Sequencing of this T cell receptor (beta chain) was carried out in a study of T cell repertoires in cytomegalovirus infection. TCRdb redid the calling of the reads with MiXCR, one entry per CDR3 protein. The sample consists of fewer than 1,000,000 distinct CDR3 sequences, less than 40% of them appearing once. Concerning this clonotype: Its antigen is unidentified.

The J segment lost 2 bases and the V segment lost 3 bases, leaving 6 bases of the junction unmatched. CDR1 is LNHDA, CDR2 SQIVND, per germline (reference sequence). The length of the CDR3 is 15 residues. Material: cultured CD8+ T cells from PBMCs, obtained from culture after CMV antigen stimulation. The chain uses TRBV19 and TRBJ2-7; 8 nucleotides line up with TRBD1. This TCR came from a human donor in good health (CMV status not recorded). Some clones in this sample may be carry-over from other donors' samples. The CDR3 is CASSMGQDPTYEQYF. The CDR3 region has the DNA TGTGCCAGTAGTATGGGACAGGACCCAACCTACGAGCAGTACTTC.